This entry features one T cell receptor beta chain sequence. What it binds is not known. The data originate from a study of neoadjuvant anti-PD-1 for oral cavity cancer. General study results and limits: Higher pretreatment blood Treg/Th17 ratios correlated with higher pretreatment blood and lower post-treatment tumor TCRbeta clonality.

CDR1 is MNHNS and CDR2 is SASEGT in the germline V gene. The V gene lost 5 bases and the J gene lost 3 bases, with 10 bases spanning the gap. The CDR3 is 13 residues long. Generated by immunoSEQ multiplex PCR, the TCRdb table keeps only in-frame clones and is missing some. The sample has around 7,000 clones, nearly 45% seen once. Material: tumor tissue, obtained before nivolumab (anti-PD-1) treatment. The genes are TRBV6-1 and TRBJ2-5; D remains ambiguous. The sequence was obtained from a person between 40 and 85 years old with oral cavity squamous cell carcinoma. CDR3 nucleotide sequence: TGTGCCAGCAGTTATCGAGAAAAAGAGACCCAGTACTTC. Its protein product is CASSYREKETQYF.